This T cell receptor beta chain was found in a study of T cells in Graves' hyperthyroidism and ophthalmopathy. Researchers took RNA transcripts and amplified the TCR beta CDR3 regions from them. First-round RT-PCR with HTBI primers amplified the TCR CDR3 region. TCRdb reprocessed the multiplex PCR reads via MiXCR and lists one record per CDR3 protein. The repertoire has hundreds of thousands of distinct CDR3 sequences, more than 30% of them found once; the top ten carry 7.5% to 9.5%. The ends were cut back, 0 bases at V and 2 bases at J, with 15 bases in the middle. The CDR3 sequence is 16 residues long. Germline-derived CDR1 and CDR2 are SGDLS and YYNGEE.

The specimen sequenced was blood. This chain connects TRBV9 to TRBJ2-7; TRBD2 might be the D (6 bases). The clonotype originates from a young man with Graves' hyperthyroidism. The CDR3 coding sequence is TGTGCCAGCAGCGTAGGTTCGGCGGGATACCCCTACGAGCAGTACTTC. This codes for CASSVGSAGYPYEQYF.